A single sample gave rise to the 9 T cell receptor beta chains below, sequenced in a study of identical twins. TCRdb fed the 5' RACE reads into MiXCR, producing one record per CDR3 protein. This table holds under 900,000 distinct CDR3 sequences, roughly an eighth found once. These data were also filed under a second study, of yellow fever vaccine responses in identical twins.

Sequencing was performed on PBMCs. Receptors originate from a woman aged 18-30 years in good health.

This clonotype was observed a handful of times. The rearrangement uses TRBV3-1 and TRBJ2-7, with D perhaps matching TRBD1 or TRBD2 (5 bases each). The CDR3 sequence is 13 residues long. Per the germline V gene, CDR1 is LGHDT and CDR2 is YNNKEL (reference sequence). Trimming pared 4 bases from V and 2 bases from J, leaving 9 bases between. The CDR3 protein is CASSPGPAYEQYF. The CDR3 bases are TGTGCCAGCAGCCCGGGGCCAGCCTACGAGCAGTACTTC.

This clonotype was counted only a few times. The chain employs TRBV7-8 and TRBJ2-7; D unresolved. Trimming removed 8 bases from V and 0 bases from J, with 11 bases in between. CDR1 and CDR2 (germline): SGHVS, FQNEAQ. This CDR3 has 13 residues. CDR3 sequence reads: CASGRQYSYEQYV. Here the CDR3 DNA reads TGTGCCAGCGGGCGGCAGTACTCCTACGAGCAGTACGTC.

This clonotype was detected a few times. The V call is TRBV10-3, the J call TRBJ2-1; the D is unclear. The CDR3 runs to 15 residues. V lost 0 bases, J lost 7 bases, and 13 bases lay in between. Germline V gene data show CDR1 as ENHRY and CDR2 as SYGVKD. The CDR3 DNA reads TGTGCCATCAGTGAGTCAGGGTCATATAAGAATGAGCAGTTCTTC. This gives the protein CAISESGSYKNEQFF.

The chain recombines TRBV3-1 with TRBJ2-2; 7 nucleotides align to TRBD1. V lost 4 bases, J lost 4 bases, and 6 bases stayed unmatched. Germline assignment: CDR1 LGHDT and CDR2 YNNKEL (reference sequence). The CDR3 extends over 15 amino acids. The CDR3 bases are TGTGCCAGCAGCCGACGGACAGGAAGCACCGGGGAGCTGTTTTTT. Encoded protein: CASSRRTGSTGELFF.

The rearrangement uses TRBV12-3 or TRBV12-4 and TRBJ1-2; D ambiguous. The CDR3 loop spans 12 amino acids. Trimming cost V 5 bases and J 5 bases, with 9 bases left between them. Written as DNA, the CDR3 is TGTGCCAGCAGTGCGGGATTTTATGGCTACACCTTC. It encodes CASSAGFYGYTF.

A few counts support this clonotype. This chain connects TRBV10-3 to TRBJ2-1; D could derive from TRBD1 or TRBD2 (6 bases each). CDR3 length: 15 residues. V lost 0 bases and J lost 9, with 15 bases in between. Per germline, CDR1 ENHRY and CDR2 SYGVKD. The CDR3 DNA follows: TGTGCCATCAGTGAGTCGATAGGGGGGAGCGGTGAGCAGTTCTTC. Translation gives CAISESIGGSGEQFF.

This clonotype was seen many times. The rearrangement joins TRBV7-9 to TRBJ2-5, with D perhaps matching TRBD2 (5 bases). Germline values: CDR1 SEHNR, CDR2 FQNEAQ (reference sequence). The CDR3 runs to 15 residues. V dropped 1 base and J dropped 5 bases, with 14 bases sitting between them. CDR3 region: CASSLGTALLETQYF. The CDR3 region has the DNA TGTGCCAGCAGCTTAGGGACTGCCTTACTGGAGACCCAGTACTTC. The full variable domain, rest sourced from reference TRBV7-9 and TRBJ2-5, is DTGVSQNPRHKITKRGQNVTFRCDPISEHNRLYWYRQTLGQGPEFLTYFQNEAQLEKSRLLSDRFSAERPKGSFSTLEIQRTEQGDSAMYLCASSLGTALLETQYFGPGTRLLVL.

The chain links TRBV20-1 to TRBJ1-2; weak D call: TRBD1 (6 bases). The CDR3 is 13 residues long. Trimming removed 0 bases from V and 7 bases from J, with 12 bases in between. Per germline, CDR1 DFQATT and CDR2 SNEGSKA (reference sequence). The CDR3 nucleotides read TGCAGTGCTAGAGATGTGGGGGGCTTTGGCTACACCTTC. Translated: CSARDVGGFGYTF.

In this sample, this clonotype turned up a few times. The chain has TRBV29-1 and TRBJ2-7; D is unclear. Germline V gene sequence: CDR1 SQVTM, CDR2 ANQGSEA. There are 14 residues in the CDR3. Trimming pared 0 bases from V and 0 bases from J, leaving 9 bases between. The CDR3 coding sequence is TGCAGCGTTGAAGACACGGGTAGCTCCTACGAGCAGTACTTC. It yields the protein CSVEDTGSSYEQYF.